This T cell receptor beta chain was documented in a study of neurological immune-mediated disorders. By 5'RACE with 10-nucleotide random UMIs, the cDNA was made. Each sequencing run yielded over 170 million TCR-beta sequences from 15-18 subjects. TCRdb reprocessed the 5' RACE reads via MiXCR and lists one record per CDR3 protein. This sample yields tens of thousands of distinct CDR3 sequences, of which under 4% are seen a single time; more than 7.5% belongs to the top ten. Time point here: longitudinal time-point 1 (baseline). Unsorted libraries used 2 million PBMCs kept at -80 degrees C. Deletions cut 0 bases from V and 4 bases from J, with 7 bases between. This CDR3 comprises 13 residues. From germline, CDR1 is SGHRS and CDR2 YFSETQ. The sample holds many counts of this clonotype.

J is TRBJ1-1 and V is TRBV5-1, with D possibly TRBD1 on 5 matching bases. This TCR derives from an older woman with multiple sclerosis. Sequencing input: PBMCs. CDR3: CASSLVGTTEAFF. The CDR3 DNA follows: TGCGCCAGCAGCTTGGTAGGGACCACTGAAGCTTTCTTT.